This T cell receptor beta chain was documented in a study of shared clonotypes between healthy human individuals. The authors ran the assay at deep level. Sorted subsets were amplified in replicate PCRs using approximately 200 ng DNA, approximately 30,000 T cell genomes. Assay used: immunoSEQ multiplex PCR; TCRdb lists only in-frame clones, some missing. The sample holds about 1 million clones, roughly 70% seen once. This CDR3 spans 14 amino acids. Trimming shortened V by 0 bases and J by 5 bases, and 10 bases separated the two germline ends. Germline V CDR1 and CDR2: MGHRA, YSYEKL. The TCR was taken from a man in his late teens or twenties in good health. The chain carries TRBV4-1 and TRBJ1-2, with unresolved D. Sequencing was performed on memory CD4+ T cells sorted from blood. Described subset: CD45RA-negative fraction. CDR3 DNA sequence: TGCGCCAGCAGCCAAGATGGCGGCTCGTATGGCTACACCTTC. Translating it yields CASSQDGGSYGYTF.